This passage covers 9 T cell receptor beta chains from one sample sequenced in a study of post-analysis software for immune sequencing data. Each TCR beta cDNA library carried unique molecular identifiers. Each CDR3 protein gets one entry after TCRdb re-called the PCR reads with MiXCR. The data show some 690,000 distinct CDR3 sequences, with about 27% seen just once and around 0.56% held by the top ten. Notes on the study in general: TRBV5-6, TRBV5-1 and TRBV20-1 belonged to a set of about five TRBV segments that were more frequent in patients than controls.

Their cognate antigens are unknown. Sequenced: blood. The receptors come from a girl aged 10 to 17 with multiple sclerosis.

There are a few counts of this clonotype. The chain uses TRBV29-1 and TRBJ1-1; D not resolved. Germline assignment: CDR1 SQVTM and CDR2 ANQGSEA. The CDR3 consists of 13 residues. With 3 bases removed from V and 1 base from J, the gap between germline ends came to 9 bases. The CDR3 region is CSVEARTNTEAFF. As DNA, the CDR3 is TGCAGCGTTGAGGCCAGGACGAACACTGAAGCTTTCTTT.

This clonotype was observed a handful of times. The genes are TRBV12-3 or TRBV12-4 and TRBJ1-5, with D possibly TRBD1 on 6 matching bases. The V end was cut by 7 bases, the J end by 0 bases, with 13 bases between. CDR3 length: 15 residues. The CDR3 protein is CASTTRGDSNQPQHF. In DNA, the CDR3 is TGTGCCAGCACTACCAGGGGAGATAGCAATCAGCCCCAGCATTTT.

The chain combines TRBV9 with TRBJ2-1; 9 bases agree with TRBD1. The CDR3 is 16 amino acids. Losses at the gene ends were 6 bases for V and 4 bases for J; bases not matched to a gene: 11. CDR1 SGDLS and CDR2 YYNGEE come from the germline V gene. In nucleotides, the CDR3 is TGTGCCAGCAACCCTGGACAGGGGTTTGGTTACAATGAGCAGTTCTTC. This sequence encodes CASNPGQGFGYNEQFF.

The V and J genes are TRBV7-9 and TRBJ1-5; D unclear. Trimming removed 3 bases from V and 6 bases from J, with 15 bases in between. The CDR3 loop spans 15 amino acids. Germline CDR1 and CDR2: SEHNR and FQNEAQ (reference sequence). The CDR3 protein is CASSFSGKTSQPQHF. The DNA for the CDR3 is TGTGCCAGCAGCTTCTCCGGGAAGACGAGTCAGCCCCAGCATTTT.

This clonotype occurred many times. An end of the junction differs from the germline gene, which may be a read error. The V and J genes are TRBV7-2 and TRBJ2-5, with D maybe TRBD1 (6 bases). Looked up from germline, CDR1 is SGHTA and CDR2 is FQGNSA. The CDR3 runs 11 residues. CDR3 amino acids: CASSLGATQYF. In DNA form, the CDR3 reads TGCGCCAGCAGCTTGGGGGCGACCCAGTACTTC.

This clonotype was counted between two and nine times. V and J are TRBV7-2 and TRBJ2-3, with TRBD2 as a possible D gene (5 bases). This CDR3 is built from 14 residues. Trimming shortened V by 5 bases and J by 4 bases, and 13 bases separated the two germline ends. Germline V CDR1 and CDR2: SGHTA, FQGNSA. The CDR3 sequence: CASSPTGLADTQYF. The CDR3 DNA reads TGTGCCAGCAGCCCGACCGGACTGGCAGATACGCAGTATTTT.

Many counts were recorded for this clonotype. The chain carries TRBV6-4 and TRBJ2-1; D is possibly TRBD1 (6 bases). Looked up from germline, CDR1 is MRHNA and CDR2 is SNTAGT. V shed 2 bases and J shed 5 bases, with 7 bases lying between them. The CDR3 contains 13 residues. The CDR3 is CASSDRGNNEQFF. CDR3 DNA: TGTGCCAGCAGTGACAGGGGGAACAATGAGCAGTTCTTC.

There are a few counts of this clonotype. This chain links TRBV6-1 with TRBJ2-2; D gene unclear. Trimming stripped 5 bases from V and 3 bases from J, with 10 bases between. The CDR3 is made up of 14 amino acids. Germline V gives CDR1 MNHNS, CDR2 SASEGT. In nucleotides, the CDR3 is TGTGCCAGCAGTAACGTAGCTGACACCGGGGAGCTGTTTTTT. Amino acid sequence: CASSNVADTGELFF.

This clonotype was counted a few times. The V call is TRBV10-3, the J call TRBJ2-7; D may be TRBD2 (7 bases). The CDR3 spans 16 residues. Germline V gene data show CDR1 as ENHRY and CDR2 as SYGVKD. V was clipped by 0 bases and J by 4 bases, with 16 bases between them. The CDR3, as DNA: TGTGCCATCAGTGAGTCGATGGGGGGGCGTGGGTACGAGCAGTACTTC. Translation: CAISESMGGRGYEQYF.